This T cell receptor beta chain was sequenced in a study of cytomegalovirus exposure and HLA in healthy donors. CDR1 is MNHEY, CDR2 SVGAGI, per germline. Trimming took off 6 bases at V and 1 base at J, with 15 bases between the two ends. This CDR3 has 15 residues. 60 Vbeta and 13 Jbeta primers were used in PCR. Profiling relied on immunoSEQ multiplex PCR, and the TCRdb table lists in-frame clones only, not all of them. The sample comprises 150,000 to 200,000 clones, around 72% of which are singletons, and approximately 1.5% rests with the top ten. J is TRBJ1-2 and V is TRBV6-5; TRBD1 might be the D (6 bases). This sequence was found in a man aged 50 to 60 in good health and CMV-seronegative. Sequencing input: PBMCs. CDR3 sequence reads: CASSPTQQGNYGYTF. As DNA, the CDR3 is TGTGCCAGCAGCCCCACCCAACAGGGTAACTATGGCTACACCTTC.